One sample yielded the 16 T cell receptor beta chains listed below, sequenced in a study of identical twins. TCRdb redid the calling of the 5' RACE reads with MiXCR, one entry per CDR3 protein. The profile shows about 490,000 distinct CDR3 sequences, approximately 16% of them singletons. These data were also filed under a second study, of yellow fever vaccine responses in identical twins.

Sequencing used CD4+ T cells sorted from blood. These receptors were taken from a woman aged 18-29 years in good health.

This clonotype showed up just a few times. The chain recombines TRBV5-1 with TRBJ2-2, with D unclear. Deletions cut 4 bases from V and 0 bases from J, with 10 bases between. This CDR3 comprises 15 residues. Germline CDR1 is SGHRS and CDR2 is YFSETQ. Written as DNA, the CDR3 is TGCGCCAGCAGCCCAACTCCCCCGAACACCGGGGAGCTGTTTTTT. Protein product: CASSPTPPNTGELFF.

This clonotype was detected a few times. This sequence joins TRBV7-9 and TRBJ1-1; no firm D call. Germline V gene lookup returns CDR1 SEHNR and CDR2 FQNEAQ (reference sequence). CDR3 length: 14 residues. V was clipped by 5 bases and J by 5 bases, with 15 bases between them. As DNA, the CDR3 is TGTGCCAGCAGCCCCAGGACCTTGCGGACTGAAGCTTTCTTT. Translated, it gives CASSPRTLRTEAFF.

The V and J genes are TRBV5-1 and TRBJ2-2; D is uncertain. CDR1 is SGHRS and CDR2 is YFSETQ in the germline V gene. The CDR3 is 16 amino acids. The V gene lost 4 bases and the J gene lost 5 bases, with 18 bases spanning the gap. The CDR3 coding sequence is TGCGCCAGCAGCCCGAAAAAGGATGATAGAACCGGGGAGCTGTTTTTT. It yields the protein CASSPKKDDRTGELFF.

This clonotype was picked up a small number of times. This chain uses TRBV5-1 with TRBJ2-1; D uncertain. CDR1 is SGHRS and CDR2 is YFSETQ in the germline V gene. V dropped 7 bases and J dropped 5 bases, with 16 bases sitting between them. The CDR3 runs 14 residues. CDR3 region: CASSETPTNNEQFF. The CDR3 nucleotides are TGCGCCAGCTCAGAGACCCCAACGAACAATGAGCAGTTCTTC.

The chain combines TRBV5-5 with TRBJ1-1; D remains ambiguous. Germline assignment: CDR1 SGHKS and CDR2 YYEKEE (reference sequence). The V and J ends lost 0 bases and 0 bases respectively, with 12 bases between them. This CDR3 comprises 16 residues. Here the CDR3 DNA reads TGTGCCAGCAGCTTGGAGTCCACCAGGATGAACACTGAAGCTTTCTTT. Translating it yields CASSLESTRMNTEAFF.

This clonotype was seen ten or more times. The rearrangement joins TRBV20-1 to TRBJ2-1; no definite D call. The CDR3 contains 12 residues. Trimming cost V 3 bases and J 5 bases, with 8 bases left between them. Germline V gene data show CDR1 as DFQATT and CDR2 as SNEGSKA (reference sequence). The CDR3 spells CSASPRNNEQFF. CDR3 nucleotides: TGCAGTGCTAGTCCCCGGAACAATGAGCAGTTCTTC.

This chain connects TRBV10-3 to TRBJ2-7, with D perhaps matching TRBD1 (5 bases). CDR1 and CDR2 (germline): ENHRY, SYGVKD. Deletions cut 11 bases from V and 1 base from J, with 12 bases between. The CDR3 runs to 12 residues. The CDR3 spells CAAQGFSYEQYF. The CDR3 coding sequence is TGTGCCGCCCAGGGATTTTCCTACGAGCAGTACTTC.

In this sample, this clonotype turned up many times. The rearrangement joins TRBV5-1 to TRBJ2-7, with 7 positions matching TRBD1. Germline V lookup: CDR1 SGHRS, CDR2 YFSETQ. The junction had 4 bases not matched to a gene; V was cut back by 2 bases and J by 2 bases. The length of the CDR3 is 14 residues. The CDR3 DNA reads TGCGCCAGCAGCTTTCGACAGGGAGCCTACGAGCAGTACTTC. Its protein product is CASSFRQGAYEQYF.

This clonotype was seen a few times. The genes are TRBV12-3 or TRBV12-4 and TRBJ2-1, with TRBD1 matching 8 bases. V shed 4 bases and J 12 bases; nucleotides not matched to a gene: 11. The CDR3 totals 14 residues. The CDR3 spells CASSSTAGGRRQFF. The CDR3 bases are TGTGCCAGCAGTTCGACCGCAGGGGGCCGCAGGCAGTTCTTC.

This chain links TRBV2 with TRBJ1-5, with a possible D match to TRBD1 (6 bases). Germline V CDR1 and CDR2: SNHLY, FYNNEI. This CDR3 contains 15 residues. Trimming removed 0 bases at V and 2 bases at J, with 8 bases between. The CDR3 protein is CASSEAPGGNQPQHF. The CDR3 DNA reads TGTGCCAGCAGTGAAGCGCCAGGGGGCAATCAGCCCCAGCATTTT.

This clonotype showed up just a few times. The chain is built from TRBV12-3 or TRBV12-4 and TRBJ1-1; D gene uncertain. The V gene lost 5 bases and the J gene lost 3 bases, with 10 bases spanning the gap. The CDR3 sequence is 13 residues long. In DNA form, the CDR3 reads TGTGCCAGCAGTGCCCGGCGGGACACTGAAGCTTTCTTT. Encoded protein: CASSARRDTEAFF.

The gene calls are TRBV14 and TRBJ2-3; tentative D call: TRBD1 (6 bases). The CDR3 is 16 residues long. The germline gives CDR1 SGHDN, CDR2 FVKESK. Trimming took off 2 bases at V and 0 bases at J, with 12 bases between the two ends. The CDR3 coding sequence is TGTGCCAGCAGCCAAACCGGACAGCTTAGCACAGATACGCAGTATTTT. Protein: CASSQTGQLSTDTQYF.

V and J are TRBV10-3 and TRBJ1-2, with 7 bases identical to TRBD1. The V gene end was trimmed by 4 bases and the J gene end by 8 bases; junction bases not matched to a gene: 4. The length of the CDR3 is 12 residues. CDR1 is ENHRY and CDR2 is SYGVKD in the germline V gene. DNA for the CDR3: TGTGCCATCAGTGGACAGGGAATGGGCTACACCTTC. Amino acid sequence: CAISGQGMGYTF.

The gene calls are TRBV20-1 and TRBJ2-2, with 13 bases that match TRBD2. Germline CDR1 and CDR2: DFQATT and SNEGSKA (reference sequence). This CDR3 has 15 residues. Losses at the gene ends were 3 bases for V and 6 bases for J; bases not matched to a gene: 4. As DNA, the CDR3 is TGCAGTGCTAGGGGACTAGCGGGGTTATCCGGGGAGCTGTTTTTT. Translation gives CSARGLAGLSGELFF.

This clonotype was recorded a few times. The rearrangement uses TRBV15 and TRBJ2-3; D gene uncertain. Germline V gives CDR1 LNHNV, CDR2 YYDKDF (reference sequence). V shed 0 bases and J shed 0 bases, with 7 bases lying between them. This CDR3 has 15 residues. The CDR3, as DNA: TGTGCCACCAGCAGAGAGGCCACGAGCACAGATACGCAGTATTTT. Its translation: CATSREATSTDTQYF.

This clonotype has more than one count but fewer than ten. The chain uses TRBV7-2 and TRBJ2-5, with TRBD2 matching 10 bases. CDR3 length equals 14 residues. J was trimmed by 9 bases and V by 6 bases; bases with no gene match: 10. Germline CDR1 SGHTA, CDR2 FQGNSA. CDR3 coding DNA: TGTGCCAGCAGACCACTAGCGGGGACGGGGGCCCAGTACTTC. Its protein is CASRPLAGTGAQYF.